This T cell receptor (beta chain) originates from a study of Ad26.COV2.S vaccination and SARS-CoV-2 variants. Profiling relied on immunoSEQ multiplex PCR, and the TCRdb table lists in-frame clones only, not all of them. This table holds about 440,000 clones, roughly nine tenths found once. The CDR3 runs to 16 residues. Germline V CDR1 and CDR2: MDHEN, SYDVKM. Trimming took off 6 bases at V and 1 base at J, with 15 bases between the two ends. Treatment here: some 20 received Ad26.COV2.S at low or high dose, single or two shots; about 5 received placebo; per-sample allocation not given. After the first vaccine or placebo injection, samples were drawn on day 63. Boston supplied an adult donor aged 18-55 years.

The receptor was derived from a person between 18 and 59 years old who received the Ad26.COV2.S COVID-19 vaccine or a placebo. The input for sequencing was peripheral blood, taken in a trial of Ad26.COV2.S vaccine versus placebo. This chain uses TRBV28 with TRBJ2-2; D gene uncertain. CDR3 nucleotides: TGTGCCAGCAGCGCCGTTCCTCCCAAGAACACCGGGGAGCTGTTTTTT. Its translation is CASSAVPPKNTGELFF.